The clone carrying this TCR beta chain has ten or more counts. Germline V gene data show CDR1 as MNHNS and CDR2 as SASEGT. The CDR3 runs to 14 residues. Trimming removed 3 bases from V and 3 bases from J; junction bases left unmatched: 4. The time point was: persistent/refractory GD, antithyroid drugs over 5 years with positive TRAb. The TCR library was made from RNA that had been extracted from PBMCs in TRIzol. The data were taken from a study of regulatory T cells in long-lasting Graves disease. Overall study: The definition of persistent Graves' disease was over 5 years of antithyroid drugs with positive TSH receptor antibodies.

The authors built TCR beta libraries using iRepertoire HTBI primers and Arm-PCR of CDR3 regions. MiXCR, run by TCRdb on the multiplex PCR reads, gives a single entry per CDR3 protein. The sample has around 500,000 distinct CDR3 sequences, roughly 20% seen once; the top ten hold under 9%. The gene calls are TRBV6-1 and TRBJ1-1, with 7 bases lining up with TRBD1. The TCR originated in a female donor with Graves disease. The sample in question was peripheral blood mononuclear cells (PBMCs), obtained when the disease was refractory, from a patient treated with antithyroid drugs. The CDR3 sequence: CASSDTGVYTEAFF. In DNA form, the CDR3 reads TGTGCCAGCAGTGATACAGGGGTCTACACTGAAGCTTTCTTT.